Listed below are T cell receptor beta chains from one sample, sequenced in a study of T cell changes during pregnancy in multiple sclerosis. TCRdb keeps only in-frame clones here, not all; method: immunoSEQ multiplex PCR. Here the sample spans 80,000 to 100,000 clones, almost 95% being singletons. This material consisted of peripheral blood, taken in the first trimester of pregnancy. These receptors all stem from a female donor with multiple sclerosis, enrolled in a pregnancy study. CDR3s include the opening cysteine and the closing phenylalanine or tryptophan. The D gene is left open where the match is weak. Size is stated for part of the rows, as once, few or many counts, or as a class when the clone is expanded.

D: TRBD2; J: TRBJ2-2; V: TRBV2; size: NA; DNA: TGTGCCAGCACGGCAGGGAGGGCCGGGGAGCTGTTTTTT; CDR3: CASTAGRAGELFF
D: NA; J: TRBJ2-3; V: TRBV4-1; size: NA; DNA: TGCGCCAGCAGCTATCGCGGGACCCACACAGATACGCAGTATTTT; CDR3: CASSYRGTHTDTQYF
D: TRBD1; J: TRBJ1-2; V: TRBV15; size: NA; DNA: TGTGCCACCAGCAGAGAAACAGGGGGTTATGGCTACACCTTC; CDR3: CATSRETGGYGYTF
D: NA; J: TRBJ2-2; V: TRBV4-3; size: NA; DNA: TGCGCCAGCAGCCAGGAGGGTGCCGACACCGGGGAGCTGTTTTTT; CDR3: CASSQEGADTGELFF
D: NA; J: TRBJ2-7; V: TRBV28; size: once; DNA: TGTGCCAGCAGTTTCGGCGGGACGATTTCCTACGAGCAGTACTTC; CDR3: CASSFGGTISYEQYF
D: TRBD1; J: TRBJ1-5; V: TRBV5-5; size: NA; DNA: TGTGCCAGCAGTATACAGGGGGCTGAGGATCAGCCCCAGCATTTT; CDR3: CASSIQGAEDQPQHF
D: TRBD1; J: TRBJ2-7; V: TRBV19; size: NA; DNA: TGTGCCAGTAGTATTGGGGACAGGGGGCCCTACGAGCAGTACTTC; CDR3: CASSIGDRGPYEQYF
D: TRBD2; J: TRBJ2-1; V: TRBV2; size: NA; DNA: TGTGCCAGCAGTGCGTCCGGGACTAGTTTCACCGATGAGCAGTTCTTC; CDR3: CASSASGTSFTDEQFF
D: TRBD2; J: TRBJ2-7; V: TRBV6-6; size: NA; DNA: TGTGCCAGCAGTGGGGGGGTGGCGCAGTACTTC; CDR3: CASSGGVAQYF
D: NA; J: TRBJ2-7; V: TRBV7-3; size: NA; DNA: TGTGCCAGCAGCCCCGGGATTTCCTACGAGCAGTACTTC; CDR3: CASSPGISYEQYF
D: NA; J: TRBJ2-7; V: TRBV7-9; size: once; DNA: TGTGCCAGCAGCTTACTAACCTCCGACAGTCCCTACGAGCAGTACTTC; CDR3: CASSLLTSDSPYEQYF
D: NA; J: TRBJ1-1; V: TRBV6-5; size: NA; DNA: TGTGCCAGCAGTTACTCCCAGGGCCTGAACACTGAAGCTTTCTTT; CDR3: CASSYSQGLNTEAFF
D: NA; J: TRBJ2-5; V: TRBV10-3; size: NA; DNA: TGTGCCATCAGGGGAGTTCGGGAGACCCAGTACTTC; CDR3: CAIRGVRETQYF
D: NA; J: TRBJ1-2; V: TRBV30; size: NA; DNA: TGTGCCTGGGCGCGGGGGGCCCAAATCTATGGCTACACCTTC; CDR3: CAWARGAQIYGYTF
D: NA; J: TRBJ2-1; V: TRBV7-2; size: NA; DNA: TGTGCCAGCAGCTTAGGGTCGGTCTATGAGCAGTTCTTC; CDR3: CASSLGSVYEQFF
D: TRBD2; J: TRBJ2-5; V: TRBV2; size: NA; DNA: TGTGCCAGCAGGGGGGGGCAAGAGACCCAGTACTTC; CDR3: CASRGGQETQYF
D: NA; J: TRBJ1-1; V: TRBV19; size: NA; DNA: TGTGCCAGTAGTATTGGGACAAACAGGGTAAAAACTGAAGCTTTCTTT; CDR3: CASSIGTNRVKTEAFF
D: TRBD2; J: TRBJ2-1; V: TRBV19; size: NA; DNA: TGTGCCAGTAGTACGGGAGGTTCCTACAATGAGCAGTTCTTC; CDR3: CASSTGGSYNEQFF